This TCR beta chain was observed in a study of T cell repertoires in cytomegalovirus infection. Background on the study: HLA-B-restricted CMV epitopes that are well studied were used alongside recently identified HLA-C-restricted ones. The public TCR beta signatures pointed to both CMV infection and matching HLA type. Overall study findings and caveats: The study identified carriers of CMV plus the relevant HLA from cumulative public TCR beta family frequency. Across the ex vivo response, the dominant clonotypes were HLA-C-restricted CMV-specific TCR beta clonotypes.

Comments on this clonotype: Its matching antigen is unknown. Compared with germline, one end of the junction differs, possibly owing to a read error.

Per the germline V gene, CDR1 is SGHVS and CDR2 is FQNEAQ. The CDR3 loop spans 9 amino acids. TCRdb re-analysed the reads in MiXCR, keeping a single row per CDR3 protein. The sample yields about 110,000 distinct CDR3 sequences, approximately 28% seen once. The input for sequencing was CD8+ T cells from cultured PBMCs, taken from culture after CMV antigen stimulation. The chain is built from TRBV7-8 and TRBJ2-5; no reliable D call. The clonotype was recovered from a human donor in good health (CMV status not recorded). Some clones in this sample may be carry-over from other donors' samples. This chain's CDR3 is CASSPIPNF. DNA for the CDR3: TGTGCCAGCAGTCCCATCCCAAACTTC.